This entry describes one T cell receptor beta chain. Its antigen is unknown. The source of the sample is a study of cytomegalovirus exposure and HLA in healthy donors. Study-level information: Inside one of the first data releases sat around 85 million unique TCRs taken from HLA-typed donors.

The germline V gene has CDR1 SGHTA and CDR2 FQGNSA. J gave up 2 bases and V 7 bases, and 7 bases lay outside the gene matches. The CDR3 runs 14 residues. Study-wide results and caveats: The majority of TCR sequences were rare, yet some public TCRs appeared in many donors.

In the PCR, 60 Vbeta and 13 Jbeta primers were used. Sequencing used immunoSEQ multiplex PCR; TCRdb keeps in-frame clones, though not all of them. Here the sample spans approximately 140,000 clones, roughly 80% being singletons. Sequenced material: PBMCs. The source of this sequence is a man aged 35 to 55 in good health and CMV-seropositive. The J gene is TRBJ2-7, the V gene TRBV7-2, with 8 bases lining up with TRBD2. The CDR3 region is CASTQRGRTYEQYF. CDR3 DNA: TGTGCCAGCACCCAGCGGGGGCGTACCTACGAGCAGTACTTC.